This T cell receptor beta chain was identified in a study of chronic HIV infection and antiretroviral therapy. Deletions cut 2 bases from V and 7 bases from J, with 9 bases between. From germline, CDR1 is MNHEY and CDR2 SVGAGI. The CDR3 is made up of 13 amino acids. In TCRdb, the 5' RACE reads were re-called with MiXCR into one record per CDR3 protein. The data contain some 37,000 distinct CDR3 sequences, about 8.1% of them singletons. The V and J genes are TRBV6-5 and TRBJ1-5; D call uncertain. Sequenced: peripheral blood. The TCR was taken from an adult who had HIV and had not received antiretroviral therapy, or was an uninfected healthy control (not recorded which). For the CDR3, the DNA is TGTGCCAGCAGTTACGGTTTAGGGCAGCCCCAGCATTTT. As protein: CASSYGLGQPQHF.